The 29 T cell receptor beta chains listed next were all sequenced from one sample in a study of regulatory T cells in long-lasting Graves disease. Assembly of TCR beta libraries relied on iRepertoire HTBI primers together with Arm-PCR of CDR3 regions. Using its own MiXCR run on the multiplex PCR reads, TCRdb lists one record per CDR3 protein. The table lists around 250,000 distinct CDR3 sequences, approximately 20% of them singletons, with approximately 14% in the top ten. Time point denoted: newly diagnosed GD, antithyroid drugs for less than 3 months. RNA isolated from PBMCs was used to make the TCR library. This sample was also put to use in a study of T cells in Graves' hyperthyroidism and ophthalmopathy.

The specimen comprised peripheral blood mononuclear cells (PBMCs), sampled at new diagnosis, from a patient treated with antithyroid drugs. These receptors all come from a woman under 40 with Graves disease.

The sample holds a few counts of this clonotype. The chain combines TRBV6-5 with TRBJ1-2, with D unresolved. CDR3 length: 15 amino acids. Germline V gives CDR1 MNHEY, CDR2 SVGAGI. With 2 bases removed from V and 8 bases from J, the gap between germline ends came to 18 bases. The CDR3 nucleotides are TGTGCCAGCAGTTACACCAAGAGGGATGTGCGGGGCTACACCTTC. It encodes CASSYTKRDVRGYTF.

The CDR3 DNA reads as TGTGCCAGCAGAGGGTCCCAGAACACTGAAGCTTTCTTT. This encodes CASRGSQNTEAFF. This chain links TRBV12-3 or TRBV12-4 with TRBJ1-1, with unresolved D. The CDR3 runs to 13 residues. The V end was cut by 6 bases, the J end by 1 base, with 9 bases between.

This clonotype was counted many times. The chain is built from TRBV6-1 and TRBJ1-1, with D perhaps matching TRBD1 (6 bases). This CDR3 comprises 14 residues. Trimming cost V 8 bases and J 4 bases, with 17 bases left between them. Germline CDR1 is MNHNS and CDR2 is SASEGT. The CDR3 nucleotides are TGTGCCAGCCCCCCTCAGGGGTTTCCCACTGAAGCTTTCTTT. Translated, it gives CASPPQGFPTEAFF.

This clonotype showed up many times. The V gene is TRBV2, the J gene TRBJ1-5; no definite D call. The CDR3 has 14 amino acids. V dropped 4 bases and J dropped 0 bases, with 7 bases sitting between them. In germline, CDR1 is SNHLY, CDR2 FYNNEI. CDR3 in amino acids: CASSVTDSNQPQHF. As DNA, the CDR3 is TGTGCCAGCAGTGTAACGGATAGCAATCAGCCCCAGCATTTT. Drawing the rest from reference TRBV2 and TRBJ1-5, the complete variable domain is EPEVTQTPSHQVTQMGQEVILRCVPISNHLYFYWYRQILGQKVEFLVSFYNNEISEKSEIFDDQFSVERPDGSNFTLKIRSTKLEDSAMYFCASSVTDSNQPQHFGDGTRLSIL.

This clonotype was observed many times. The V call is TRBV6-1, the J call TRBJ2-7; D is perhaps TRBD1 (6 bases). CDR3 size: 15 residues. Trimming shortened V by 6 bases and J by 3 bases, and 18 bases separated the two germline ends. Germline V gives CDR1 MNHNS, CDR2 SASEGT. The chain's CDR3 is CASSPARQVHYEQYF. DNA of the CDR3: TGTGCCAGCAGCCCAGCCCGACAGGTCCACTACGAGCAGTACTTC.

This clonotype was recorded at least ten times. V is TRBV27 and J is TRBJ2-7; D tentatively reads TRBD1 or TRBD2 (6 bases each). Trimming left V 7 bases short and J 3 bases short, with 19 bases between. Germline V lookup: CDR1 MNHEY, CDR2 SMNVEV (reference sequence). The CDR3 spans 15 residues. CDR3 amino acids: CASTQDGGGLYEQYF. As DNA, the CDR3 is TGTGCCAGCACCCAAGACGGGGGCGGACTCTACGAGCAGTACTTC.

This clonotype was detected ten times or more. The chain couples TRBV5-1 to TRBJ2-5; TRBD1 agrees at 9 bases. Germline V gene lookup returns CDR1 SGHRS and CDR2 YFSETQ. This CDR3 spans 15 amino acids. With 7 bases clipped from V and 0 bases from J, the junction kept 7 bases outside the gene matches. CDR3 nucleotide sequence: TGCGCCAGCGGGCGCGGGACAGGGTACCAAGAGACCCAGTACTTC. Amino acids: CASGRGTGYQETQYF.

This clonotype was observed at least ten times. This chain uses TRBV2 with TRBJ1-2; tentative D call: TRBD1 (5 bases). This CDR3 is 11 amino acids long. CDR1 SNHLY and CDR2 FYNNEI come from the germline V gene. Trimming shortened V by 6 bases and J by 7 bases, and 9 bases separated the two germline ends. The CDR3 region has the DNA TGTGCCAGCAGCCAGGGCCCTGGCTACACCTTC. Its translation is CASSQGPGYTF.

The chain couples TRBV6-1 to TRBJ2-4; TRBD2 aligns across 8 bases. The CDR3 is made up of 13 amino acids. Germline V gene lookup returns CDR1 MNHNS and CDR2 SASEGT. The junction had 6 bases not matched to a gene; V was cut back by 7 bases and J by 7 bases. The CDR3 here is CASTGGGDNIQYF. The DNA for the CDR3 is TGTGCCAGCACGGGGGGGGGGGACAACATTCAGTACTTC.

The sample holds many counts of this clonotype. V usage is TRBV3-1 and J usage is TRBJ1-3; D gene uncertain. From germline, CDR1 is LGHDT and CDR2 YNNKEL (reference sequence). V lost 2 bases, J lost 0 bases, and 2 bases lay in between. The length of the CDR3 is 13 residues. The CDR3 is CASSQNSGNTIYF. CDR3 coding DNA: TGTGCCAGCAGCCAAAACTCTGGAAACACCATATATTTT.

This clonotype was observed a few times. The rearrangement joins TRBV19 to TRBJ1-5; 7 bases are a match to TRBD1. This CDR3 region has 16 residues. Germline V gene lookup returns CDR1 LNHDA and CDR2 SQIVND (reference sequence). V dropped 3 bases and J dropped 11; count of bases not matched to a gene: 16. The CDR3 DNA is TGTGCCAGTAGTATCCCAATGACAGGGATATCGGTAGCCCAGCATTTT. Amino acid sequence: CASSIPMTGISVAQHF.

Ten or more counts support this clonotype. J is TRBJ1-1 and V is TRBV20-1, with TRBD1 as a possible D gene (5 bases). This CDR3 is built from 15 residues. The germline V gene encodes CDR1 DFQATT and CDR2 SNEGSKA (reference sequence). The V and J ends lost 0 bases and 4 bases respectively, with 15 bases between them. CDR3 DNA: TGCAGTGCTAGAGATTTAAAAGGGGATTCCACTGAAGCTTTCTTT. As protein: CSARDLKGDSTEAFF.

The gene calls are TRBV5-1 and TRBJ2-5; 8 bases line up with TRBD1. Trimming took 4 bases from V and 11 from J; bases not matched to a gene: 16. The germline V gene encodes CDR1 SGHRS and CDR2 YFSETQ. The CDR3 has 15 residues. The CDR3 coding sequence is TGCGCCAGCAGCCAAGCCGGGACAGGTATCAATGAGCAGTACTTC. It translates to CASSQAGTGINEQYF.

Ten or more counts support this clonotype. The V gene is TRBV20-1, the J gene TRBJ2-3; unclear D gene. The V end lost 0 bases, the J end lost 1 base, and 8 bases lay between the germline ends. The CDR3 runs 14 residues. CDR1 is DFQATT, CDR2 SNEGSKA, per germline (reference sequence). CDR3 amino acids: CSARDNAGTDTQYF. As DNA, the CDR3 is TGCAGTGCTAGAGATAATGCGGGCACAGATACGCAGTATTTT.

This clonotype was detected ten times or more. CDR3 bases: TGTGCCAGCTCACTTGGGCAGACCGTTTACAATGAGCAGTTCTTC. Translated: CASSLGQTVYNEQFF. The chain combines TRBV18 with TRBJ2-1; no firm D call. With 4 bases removed from V and 4 bases from J, the gap between germline ends came to 14 bases. Germline-derived CDR1 and CDR2 are KGHSH and LQKENI. The CDR3 runs 15 residues.

The table lists this clonotype with many counts. The V and J genes are TRBV7-9 and TRBJ1-6, with no clear D. V was shortened by 5 bases and J by 9 bases, with 17 bases between the two germline ends. CDR3 length: 15 residues. Germline lookup yields CDR1 SEHNR and CDR2 FQNEAQ (reference sequence). Here the CDR3 DNA reads TGTGCCAGCAGCCTCATCAGGCCCGGGTTTTCACCCCTCCACTTT. This gives the protein CASSLIRPGFSPLHF.

Many counts were recorded for this clonotype. This sequence joins TRBV9 and TRBJ1-4, with a weak D call TRBD1 (5 bases). This CDR3 is 16 amino acids long. V lost 4 bases and J lost 8, with 21 bases in between. The germline gives CDR1 SGDLS, CDR2 YYNGEE. This CDR3 reads CASSSTPTGTREKLFF. Here the CDR3 DNA reads TGTGCCAGCAGCTCGACACCGACCGGGACTCGAGAAAAACTGTTTTTT. The full variable domain, with the rest looked up from reference TRBV9 and TRBJ1-4, is DSGVTQTPKHLITATGQRVTLRCSPRSGDLSVYWYQQSLDQGLQFLIQYYNGEERAKGNILERFSAQQFPDLHSELNLSSLELGDSALYFCASSSTPTGTREKLFFGSGTQLSVL.

This clonotype was seen many times. The V call is TRBV20-1, the J call TRBJ1-6, with TRBD1 as a possible D gene (6 bases). The CDR3 has 18 amino acids. V lost 5 bases and J lost 0, with 20 bases in between. Germline CDR1 is DFQATT and CDR2 is SNEGSKA (reference sequence). CDR3 sequence (DNA): TGCAGTGCTCCTAGACAGGCGGCAAGCGGCTCCTATAATTCACCCCTCCACTTT. This gives the protein CSAPRQAASGSYNSPLHF.

This clonotype was seen repeatedly, ten times or more. The rearrangement uses TRBV19 and TRBJ1-6; 8 positions match TRBD1. The CDR3 spans 16 residues. Germline CDR1 LNHDA, CDR2 SQIVND (reference sequence). Losses at the gene ends were 2 bases for V and 9 bases for J; bases not matched to a gene: 9. Here the CDR3 DNA reads TGTGCCAGTAGTATAATCGTAGGGACAGGACGTTCACCCCTCCACTTT. It is translated as CASSIIVGTGRSPLHF.

This clonotype has a count of ten or more. The rearrangement joins TRBV11-2 to TRBJ1-1; 8 bases fit TRBD1. The V gene end was trimmed by 5 bases and the J gene end by 5 bases; junction bases not matched to a gene: 10. The CDR3 is 15 amino acids. Germline CDR1 and CDR2: SGHAT and FQNNGV. The CDR3 region has the DNA TGTGCCAGCAGCGTTCATCCAGGGGGCAAGACTGAAGCTTTCTTT. This gives the protein CASSVHPGGKTEAFF.

Comments on this clonotype: This likely came from a read error, as a far larger clone is one base away. The V gene is TRBV7-9, the J gene TRBJ2-1; 12 bases are a match to TRBD2. Germline V gene data show CDR1 as SEHNR and CDR2 as FQNEAQ (reference sequence). V shed 5 bases, J shed 13 bases, and the junction held 15 bases outside the gene matches. This CDR3 has 16 residues. CDR3: CASSPTTIRLAGAQFF. In DNA form, the CDR3 reads TGTGCCAGCAGCCCGACGACCATAAGACTAGCGGGGGCCCAGTTCTTC. The full variable domain, completed using reference TRBV7-9 and TRBJ2-1, is DTGVSQNPRHKITKRGQNVTFRCDPISEHNRLYWYRQTLGQGPEFLTYFQNEAQLEKSRLLSDRFSAERPKGSFSTLEIQRTEQGDSAMYLCASSPTTIRLAGAQFFGPGTRLTVL.

This clonotype came up many times. The rearrangement links TRBV5-6 to TRBJ1-3; D gene ambiguous. In germline, CDR1 is SGHDT, CDR2 YYEEEE. V was pared by 2 bases and J by 0 bases, with 12 bases between. The CDR3 contains 16 residues. CDR3 region: CASSFRAYDSGNTIYF. CDR3 bases: TGTGCCAGCAGCTTTCGGGCGTACGACTCTGGAAACACCATATATTTT.

For this clonotype: A read error is possible here, since a much larger clone lies one base away. This chain connects TRBV7-2 to TRBJ2-1; possible D gene TRBD1, 6 bases. Germline CDR1 is SGHTA and CDR2 is FQGNSA. This CDR3 is 14 amino acids long. As DNA, the CDR3 is TGTGCCAGCAGCTTGAATCTACAGGGAGATGAGCAGCTCTTC. Translated, it gives CASSLNLQGDEQLF.

The sample holds a few counts of this clonotype. This sequence joins TRBV25-1 and TRBJ2-3; D is perhaps TRBD2 (5 bases). Between the trimmed V and J ends, which lost 2 bases and 6 bases, there was a span of 12 bases. From germline, CDR1 is MGHDK and CDR2 SYGVNS. The CDR3 runs 14 residues. The CDR3 nucleotides are TGTGCCAGCAGTGAAGTGGGTAGCGCCGATACGCAGTATTTT. It codes for CASSEVGSADTQYF. The full variable domain, completed using reference TRBV25-1 and TRBJ2-3, is EADIYQTPRYLVIGTGKKITLECSQTMGHDKMYWYQQDPGMELHLIHYSYGVNSTEKGDLSSESTVSRIRTEHFPLTLESARPSHTSQYLCASSEVGSADTQYFGPGTRLTVL.

This sequence joins TRBV10-3 and TRBJ1-3, with a weak D call TRBD1 (6 bases). The CDR3 is 14 residues long. Trimming pared 11 bases from V and 6 bases from J, leaving 20 bases between. Germline V gives CDR1 ENHRY, CDR2 SYGVKD. CDR3 bases: TGTGCCTTTAGAGCAGAAGGGGGGGTAAACACCATATATTTT. This codes for CAFRAEGGVNTIYF.

This clonotype was seen at least ten times. The chain joins TRBV6-5 to TRBJ1-6; 8 bases match TRBD1. The CDR3 has 15 residues. Trimming took 6 bases from V and 8 from J; bases not matched to a gene: 9. Germline V gene lookup returns CDR1 MNHEY and CDR2 SVGAGI. CDR3 region: CASSYGGQAYSPLHF. The CDR3 DNA is TGTGCCAGCAGCTACGGGGGACAGGCTTATTCACCCCTCCACTTT.

In its sample, this clonotype was seen many times. The gene calls are TRBV11-2 and TRBJ2-1; no clear D. Germline V gene data show CDR1 as SGHAT and CDR2 as FQNNGV. Deletions cut 4 bases from V and 5 bases from J, with 24 bases between. The length of the CDR3 is 18 residues. The CDR3 loop reads CASSSLAPTLGDHNEQFF. CDR3 bases: TGTGCCAGCAGCTCGCTCGCACCGACTCTGGGCGACCACAATGAGCAGTTCTTC.

This clonotype was seen many times. V usage is TRBV20-1 and J usage is TRBJ1-1, with D unresolved. The ends were cut back, 2 bases at V and 5 bases at J, with 15 bases in the middle. CDR3 length: 14 amino acids. CDR1 DFQATT and CDR2 SNEGSKA come from the germline V gene (reference sequence). CDR3 bases: TGCAGTGCTAGAAGGGATTTCCGGGGAACTGAAGCTTTCTTT. It codes for CSARRDFRGTEAFF.

The chain employs TRBV29-1 and TRBJ1-1, with 8 bases that match TRBD1. The CDR3 covers 13 residues. V was clipped by 5 bases and J by 5 bases; unmatched bases: 7. Germline V CDR1 and CDR2: SQVTM, ANQGSEA. The CDR3 loop reads CSVPDREKTEAFF. The CDR3 coding sequence is TGCAGCGTTCCGGACAGGGAGAAGACTGAAGCTTTCTTT.